The 25 T cell receptor beta chains presented below share a single source sample, sequenced in a study of cytomegalovirus exposure and HLA in healthy donors. PCR amplification relied on 60 Vbeta primers (plus 13 Jbeta primers). Generated by immunoSEQ multiplex PCR, the TCRdb table keeps only in-frame clones and is missing some. Of 100,000 or so clones in the sample, around three quarters were seen once. Sequenced input: PBMCs. The receptors stem from a female donor in good health and CMV-seropositive.

The gene calls are TRBV6-5 and TRBJ1-5, with D unclear. CDR1 MNHEY and CDR2 SVGAGI come from the germline V gene. The CDR3 length is 14 residues. V lost 6 bases, J lost 5 bases, and 14 bases lay in between. DNA of the CDR3: TGTGCCAGCAGGGGATCTCGGAGGGATCAGCCCCAGCATTTT. Translation gives CASRGSRRDQPQHF.

The sample holds a few counts of this clone. J is TRBJ1-4 and V is TRBV6-1; D might be TRBD1 (6 bases). Trimming stripped 5 bases from V and 3 bases from J, with 13 bases between. The CDR3 contains 15 residues. Germline V CDR1 and CDR2: MNHNS, SASEGT. CDR3 DNA: TGTGCCAGCAGTCTAACAGGGCAGGCTAATGAAAAACTGTTTTTT. It yields the protein CASSLTGQANEKLFF.

The chain uses TRBV9 and TRBJ2-7; perhaps TRBD1 as D (6 bases). Germline V lookup: CDR1 SGDLS, CDR2 YYNGEE. This CDR3 comprises 18 residues. V was cut by 0 bases and J by 1 base, with 20 bases left in between. CDR3 nucleotide sequence: TGTGCCAGCAGCGTAGGGTCAGGGGAGTTCGCTGTGTCCTACGAGCAGTACTTC. Encoded protein: CASSVGSGEFAVSYEQYF. The full variable domain, its missing parts supplied by reference TRBV9 and TRBJ2-7, is DSGVTQTPKHLITATGQRVTLRCSPRSGDLSVYWYQQSLDQGLQFLIQYYNGEERAKGNILERFSAQQFPDLHSELNLSSLELGDSALYFCASSVGSGEFAVSYEQYFGPGTRLTVT.

The chain uses TRBV18 and TRBJ1-2; the match to TRBD1 covers 7 bases. The trim removed 2 bases at V and 4 bases at J, leaving 10 bases unmatched. The CDR3 runs 16 residues. Per the germline V gene, CDR1 is KGHSH and CDR2 is LQKENI. The CDR3 DNA reads TGTGCCAGCTCACCAATAGACAGGGAACCTCCCTATGGCTACACCTTC. It encodes CASSPIDREPPYGYTF.

The genes are TRBV27 and TRBJ2-1, with 11 bases lining up with TRBD2. The CDR3 runs to 18 residues. The germline V gene encodes CDR1 MNHEY and CDR2 SMNVEV (reference sequence). V lost 7 bases to trimming and J lost 7 bases; unmatched junction nucleotides: 18. The CDR3 coding sequence is TGTGCCAGCAAGCCACCGGGACTAGCGGTCCAAAGTGGGAATGAGCAGTTCTTC. Translated, it gives CASKPPGLAVQSGNEQFF.

The chain has TRBV2 and TRBJ2-6, with 10 bases that match TRBD1. The V segment lost 5 bases and the J segment 0 bases; nucleotides outside the gene matches: 4. CDR1 and CDR2 from the germline V gene are SNHLY and FYNNEI. There are 17 residues in the CDR3. Here the CDR3 DNA reads TGTGCCAGCAGTTGGACAGGGGGAAGCTCTGGGGCCAACGTCCTGACTTTC. It encodes CASSWTGGSSGANVLTF.

The chain couples TRBV6-1 to TRBJ1-5, with D perhaps matching TRBD1 (6 bases). With 8 bases removed from V and 6 bases from J, the gap between germline ends came to 17 bases. Germline CDR1 and CDR2: MNHNS and SASEGT. The CDR3 runs 14 residues. CDR3 region: CASQETGTGQPQHF. The DNA of the CDR3 is TGTGCCAGCCAAGAAACAGGGACGGGTCAGCCCCAGCATTTT.

The chain is built from TRBV7-8 and TRBJ2-1; possible D gene TRBD2, 5 bases. The CDR3 consists of 17 residues. V lost 3 bases and J lost 0, with 15 bases in between. The germline CDR1 and CDR2 sequences are SGHVS and FQNEAQ. The CDR3 protein is CASSFSRERSSYNEQFF. CDR3 sequence (DNA): TGTGCCAGCAGCTTTTCGAGGGAGAGAAGCTCCTACAATGAGCAGTTCTTC.

About this clone: The sample has other DNA sequences that encode this CDR3 too. The chain has TRBV18 and TRBJ1-1; D unclear. CDR1 KGHSH and CDR2 LQKENI come from the germline V gene. The CDR3 has 13 residues. V was cut by 2 bases and J by 2 bases, with 6 bases left in between. The CDR3 spells CASSPSQNTEAFF. The DNA of the CDR3 is TGTGCCAGCTCACCATCCCAAAACACTGAAGCTTTCTTT.

V gene TRBV7-3 combines with J gene TRBJ1-1, with D perhaps matching TRBD1 (5 bases). Germline CDR1 SGHTA, CDR2 FQGTGA. The CDR3 contains 15 residues. Between the trimmed V and J ends, which lost 2 bases and 1 base, there was a span of 11 bases. CDR3 nucleotides: TGTGCCAGCAGCTTATTAGGAGGGGCGAACACTGAAGCTTTCTTT. It codes for CASSLLGGANTEAFF. Full variable domain (rest looked up from reference TRBV7-3 and TRBJ1-1): GAGVSQTPSNKVTEKGKYVELRCDPISGHTALYWYRQSLGQGPEFLIYFQGTGAADDSGLPNDRFFAVRPEGSVSTLKIQRTERGDSAVYLCASSLLGGANTEAFFGQGTRLTVV.

J is TRBJ2-1 and V is TRBV5-4; TRBD1 matches 9 bases. The CDR3 contains 18 residues. CDR1 and CDR2 from the germline V gene are SGHNT and YYREEE (reference sequence). The trim removed 0 bases at V and 3 bases at J, leaving 10 bases unmatched. The CDR3 is CASSLGTFWGQGYNEQFF. In DNA form, the CDR3 reads TGTGCCAGCAGCTTGGGTACCTTTTGGGGACAGGGCTACAATGAGCAGTTCTTC.

The chain links TRBV9 to TRBJ2-7, with no clear D. Germline V gives CDR1 SGDLS, CDR2 YYNGEE. This CDR3 region has 14 residues. V lost 2 bases and J 2 bases, leaving 11 bases between the germline ends. The CDR3: CASSVDSNPYEQYF. CDR3 bases: TGTGCCAGCAGCGTTGACTCAAACCCCTACGAGCAGTACTTC.

The chain joins TRBV28 to TRBJ2-1; 7 bases are a match to TRBD1. The CDR3 is 17 residues long. The germline V gene has CDR1 MDHEN and CDR2 SYDVKM. J was trimmed by 6 bases and V by 7 bases; bases with no gene match: 18. The CDR3 protein is CASKTGPGAKFGNEQFF. CDR3 in DNA: TGTGCCAGCAAGACAGGGCCTGGGGCTAAGTTCGGCAATGAGCAGTTCTTC.

The chain couples TRBV6-6 to TRBJ2-1, with TRBD2 identical over 7 bases. The CDR3 is 14 amino acids. V shed 5 bases, J shed 4 bases, and the junction held 5 bases outside the gene matches. Germline V CDR1 and CDR2: MNHNY, SVGAGI (reference sequence). In DNA, the CDR3 is TGTGCCAGCAGTGGCGGGAGCAATTACAATGAGCAGTTCTTC. Protein: CASSGGSNYNEQFF.

V gene TRBV4-3 combines with J gene TRBJ2-1; D not certain. Trimming pared 0 bases from V and 0 bases from J, leaving 6 bases between. The CDR3 covers 15 residues. CDR1 is LGHNA and CDR2 is YSLEER in the germline V gene. This chain's CDR3 is CASSQDKNSYNEQFF. The CDR3 DNA follows: TGCGCCAGCAGCCAAGATAAAAACTCCTACAATGAGCAGTTCTTC.

The chain carries TRBV6-6 and TRBJ1-2, with 7 nucleotides matching TRBD1. The CDR3 totals 15 residues. Germline V gene lookup returns CDR1 MNHNY and CDR2 SVGAGI (reference sequence). The trim removed 4 bases at V and 4 bases at J, leaving 9 bases unmatched. CDR3 protein: CASSSGQTTVYGYTF. As DNA, the CDR3 is TGTGCCAGCAGTTCGGGACAGACCACTGTCTATGGCTACACCTTC.

Concerning this clone itself: One end of the junction is discordant with germline, which a read error may explain. The chain has TRBV13 and TRBJ1-6; 7 bases align to TRBD1. The CDR3 has 15 residues. Germline assignment: CDR1 PRHDT and CDR2 FYEKMQ (reference sequence). The CDR3 protein is CASSVGTANNSPLHF. CDR3 coding DNA: TGTGCCAGCAGCGTAGGGACAGCAAATAATTCACCCCTCCACTTT.

The chain uses TRBV5-1 and TRBJ1-2, with D possibly TRBD1 on 5 matching bases. Trimming took 2 bases from V and 8 from J, leaving 19 bases between them. The CDR3 loop spans 15 amino acids. Germline V gene data show CDR1 as SGHRS and CDR2 as YFSETQ. This CDR3 reads CASSFTGLSAGGYTF. CDR3 DNA: TGCGCCAGCAGCTTTACAGGTCTGTCGGCTGGGGGCTACACCTTC.

This chain uses TRBV28 with TRBJ1-2; unclear D gene. The CDR3 extends over 13 amino acids. The V gene's germline CDR1 is MDHEN and CDR2 SYDVKM. Deletions cut 8 bases from V and 0 bases from J, with 10 bases between. The CDR3 sequence: CASERGPNYGYTF. For the CDR3, the DNA is TGTGCCAGCGAGCGCGGTCCTAACTATGGCTACACCTTC.

The chain carries TRBV10-3 and TRBJ1-1; tentative D call: TRBD1 (6 bases). The CDR3 consists of 13 residues. The V end lost 6 bases, the J end lost 2 bases, and 10 bases lay between the germline ends. CDR1 is ENHRY, CDR2 SYGVKD, per germline. CDR3 bases: TGTGCCATCAGCAGACAGGTTAACACTGAAGCTTTCTTT. Translated, it gives CAISRQVNTEAFF.

This sequence joins TRBV28 and TRBJ1-2; 12 bases line up with TRBD1. CDR1 and CDR2 (germline): MDHEN, SYDVKM. CDR3 size: 17 residues. Trimming removed 5 bases from V and 8 bases from J; junction bases left unmatched: 15. The CDR3 protein is CASSPPGTGGEVGGYTF. DNA for the CDR3: TGTGCCAGCAGTCCACCCGGGACAGGGGGCGAAGTTGGGGGCTACACCTTC.

The CDR3 sequence: CASSHRQGASGNTEAFF. The CDR3 DNA reads TGCGCCAGCAGCCATAGACAGGGGGCGAGTGGAAACACTGAAGCTTTCTTT. The V and J genes are TRBV5-1 and TRBJ1-1, with 10 bases fitting TRBD1. J gave up 2 bases and V 4 bases, and 11 bases lay outside the gene matches. CDR3 length: 17 residues. From germline, CDR1 is SGHRS and CDR2 YFSETQ.

As regards this clone: Other DNA sequences of this sample code for an identical CDR3. This chain links TRBV5-5 with TRBJ1-2; D perhaps matches TRBD1 (5 bases). The V gene's germline CDR1 is SGHKS and CDR2 YYEKEE (reference sequence). V was shortened by 4 bases and J by 3 bases, with 10 bases between the two germline ends. The CDR3 runs 13 residues. CDR3 nucleotides: TGTGCCAGCAGCCTGGGACGGGACTATGGCTACACCTTC. Its protein product is CASSLGRDYGYTF.

The chain combines TRBV18 with TRBJ1-1; 8 bases are shared with TRBD1. The ends lost 6 bases at V and 1 base at J; junction bases unmatched: 4. CDR1 is KGHSH and CDR2 is LQKENI in the germline V gene. CDR3 length: 14 residues. CDR3 in amino acids: CASSSGTGNTEAFF. For the CDR3, the DNA is TGTGCCAGCTCGTCCGGGACAGGGAACACTGAAGCTTTCTTT.

The V and J genes are TRBV5-6 and TRBJ2-7; D not certain. V lost 5 bases to trimming and J lost 3 bases, with 12 bases between them. The CDR3 consists of 13 residues. CDR1 SGHDT and CDR2 YYEEEE come from the germline V gene. The CDR3 sequence is CASSLRSYYEQYF. CDR3 coding DNA: TGTGCCAGCAGTTTGAGGAGTTACTACGAGCAGTACTTC.